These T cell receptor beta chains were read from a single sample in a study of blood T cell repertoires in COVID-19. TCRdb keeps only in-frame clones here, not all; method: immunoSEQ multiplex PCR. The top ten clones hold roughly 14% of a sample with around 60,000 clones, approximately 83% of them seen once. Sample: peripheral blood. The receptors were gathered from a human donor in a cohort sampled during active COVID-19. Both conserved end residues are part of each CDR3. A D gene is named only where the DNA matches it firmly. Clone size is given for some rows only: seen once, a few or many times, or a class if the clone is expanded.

CASSISGGAGQTGELFF TGTGCCAGTAGTATTTCCGGGGGGGCAGGCCAGACCGGGGAGCTGTTTTTT TRBJ2-2 TRBV19 TRBD2 .
CASSFGQTMETQYF TGTGCCAGCAGCTTCGGACAGACGATGGAGACCCAGTACTTC TRBJ2-5 TRBV7-9 . .
CASSGDNNEKLFF TGTGCCAGCAGCGGGGACAATAATGAAAAACTGTTTTTT TRBJ1-4 TRBV9 . .
CASSIADRGQFF TGTGCCAGTAGTATCGCCGACAGGGGTCAGTTCTTC TRBJ2-1 TRBV19 TRBD1 .
CASRRTGSIEQYF TGCGCCAGCAGAAGGACAGGAAGCATCGAACAGTACTTC TRBJ2-7 TRBV5-1 TRBD1 .
CAGRSTLYEQYF TGTGCTGGAAGGAGTACCCTCTACGAGCAGTACTTC TRBJ2-7 TRBV30 . .
CSARVGYGYTF TGCAGTGCTAGAGTCGGCTATGGCTACACCTTC TRBJ1-2 TRBV20-1 . .
CASSFGGSGANVLTF TGCGCCAGCAGCTTTGGCGGCTCTGGGGCCAACGTCCTGACTTTC TRBJ2-6 TRBV5-1 . few
CASSQNAGRGETQYF TGTGCCAGTAGCCAGAACGCTGGGAGGGGGGAGACCCAGTACTTC TRBJ2-5 TRBV19 . many
CASSEARVQYF TGTGCCAGCAGTGAAGCGCGAGTGCAGTACTTC TRBJ2-7 TRBV6-1 . once
CASSLVAGSSYNEQFF TGCGCCAGCAGCTTGGTAGCGGGAAGCTCCTACAATGAGCAGTTCTTC TRBJ2-1 TRBV5-1 TRBD2 .
CAWDRQGARGTEAFF TGTGCCTGGGATCGCCAGGGGGCGCGTGGGACTGAAGCTTTCTTT TRBJ1-1 TRBV30 TRBD1 .
CASSPGTRGSYEQYF TGTGCCAGCTCACCAGGCACGCGGGGCTCCTACGAGCAGTACTTC TRBJ2-7 TRBV18 . few
CASSLGGLAGDHYEQYF TGTGCCAGCAGCTTAGGCGGACTAGCGGGAGATCACTACGAGCAGTACTTC TRBJ2-7 TRBV7-2 TRBD2 .
CATKPPPRGGELFF TGTGCCACCAAACCTCCTCCTCGCGGCGGGGAGCTGTTTTTT TRBJ2-2 TRBV18 . .
CASRYRLNYGYTF TGTGCCAGCAGGTACAGGCTGAACTATGGCTACACCTTC TRBJ1-2 TRBV4-2 . .
CASSVNRDRGADEQYF TGTGCCAGCAGCGTAAACCGGGACAGGGGGGCGGACGAGCAGTACTTC TRBJ2-7 TRBV9 TRBD1 .
CASSSLDTSEQYF TGTGCCAGCAGTTCCCTAGATACTTCCGAGCAGTACTTC TRBJ2-7 TRBV6-5 . few
CATREGGDGEQYF TGCGCCACCCGGGAGGGGGGTGACGGCGAGCAGTACTTC TRBJ2-7 TRBV10-1 TRBD2 once
CSVESVRGGRENEQFF TGCAGCGTTGAATCCGTGAGGGGGGGTAGAGAGAATGAGCAGTTCTTC TRBJ2-1 TRBV29-1 . .
CASSLEGMGDRRFFSGANVLTF TGCGCCAGCAGCTTGGAGGGCATGGGGGACAGGCGATTCTTCTCTGGGGCCAACGTCCTGACTTTC TRBJ2-6 TRBV5-1 TRBD1 .
CASSQDDRGYEQYF TGTGCCAGCAGCCAAGATGACAGGGGCTACGAGCAGTACTTC TRBJ2-7 TRBV3-1/TRBV3-2 TRBD1 once
CASSFPTTGELFF TGTGCCAGCAGCTTTCCGACAACCGGGGAGCTGTTTTTT TRBJ2-2 TRBV5-4 . .
CASSLWAGDQPQHF TGCGCCAGCAGCTTGTGGGCAGGGGATCAGCCCCAGCATTTT TRBJ1-5 TRBV5-1 . .
CSVEGPSSYNEQFF TGCAGCGTTGAGGGGCCGAGCTCCTACAATGAGCAGTTCTTC TRBJ2-1 TRBV29-1 . .
CASSLKALADYNEQFF TGTGCCAGCAGCTTGAAGGCGCTGGCGGACTACAATGAGCAGTTCTTC TRBJ2-1 TRBV7-3 . .
CASSFSTGMNTEAFF TGTGCCAGCAGCTTCTCGACAGGGATGAACACTGAAGCTTTCTTT TRBJ1-1 TRBV7-2 TRBD1 .
CASSSDRGVYGYTF TGTGCCAGCAGCAGCGACCGAGGCGTCTATGGCTACACCTTC TRBJ1-2 TRBV28 . .
CASRAQETQYF TGTGCCAGCAGAGCCCAAGAGACCCAGTACTTC TRBJ2-5 TRBV7-6 . .
CATSDIDSSDTQYF TGTGCCACCAGTGATATTGACAGCAGCGATACGCAGTATTTT TRBJ2-3 TRBV24-1 . .
CASRKHSLSYEQYF TGTGCCAGCCGCAAGCACAGCCTCTCCTACGAGCAGTACTTC TRBJ2-7 TRBV28 . .
CASSSAGTGAWRNSPLHF TGTGCCAGCAGTTCGGCCGGGACAGGGGCTTGGCGGAATTCACCCCTCCACTTT TRBJ1-6 TRBV27 TRBD1 .
CASSIYPGNEYGYTF TGTGCCAGCAGTATTTATCCAGGGAATGAGTATGGCTACACCTTC TRBJ1-2 TRBV28 . few
CASSQSLGPSGRSGALGANVLTF TGTGCCAGCAGCCAGAGTCTTGGGCCTAGCGGGAGATCGGGTGCTCTCGGGGCCAACGTCCTGACTTTC TRBJ2-6 TRBV3-1/TRBV3-2 TRBD2 .
CASSIAGTQYF TGTGCCAGCAGTATCGCGGGTACGCAGTATTTT TRBJ2-3 TRBV6-1 . once
CASSYPGLAVSGEQFF TGTGCCAGCAGCTATCCGGGACTAGCGGTCTCGGGGGAGCAGTTCTTC TRBJ2-1 TRBV6-2/TRBV6-3 TRBD2 .
CATSSDRAFQETQYF TGTGCCACCAGCTCGGACAGGGCCTTCCAAGAGACCCAGTACTTC TRBJ2-5 TRBV24-1 TRBD1 .
CASRLLGQGHSGANVLTF TGTGCCAGCAGATTGCTGGGCCAGGGACACTCTGGGGCCAACGTCCTGACTTTC TRBJ2-6 TRBV28 . .
CASSQGTSSYNEQFF TGTGCCAGCAGCCAAGGGACTAGCTCCTACAATGAGCAGTTCTTC TRBJ2-1 TRBV4-2 TRBD2 .
CASSADWWNEQFF TGCGCCAGCAGTGCTGACTGGTGGAATGAGCAGTTCTTC TRBJ2-1 TRBV10-1 . .
CASTDRNGELFF TGCGCCAGCACTGACCGTAACGGGGAGCTGTTTTTT TRBJ2-2 TRBV10-2 . large
CASRIGAGDSPLHF TGTGCCAGTCGAATAGGGGCTGGTGATTCACCCCTCCACTTT TRBJ1-6 TRBV19 . .
CASSGTGRTEAFF TGTGCCAGCAGCGGGACAGGGCGCACTGAAGCTTTCTTT TRBJ1-1 TRBV5-6 TRBD1 few
CASSVTGGSEQYF TGTGCCAGCAGCGTGACAGGGGGTTCCGAGCAGTACTTC TRBJ2-7 TRBV9 TRBD1 once
CATAGTGDEAFF TGTGCCACCGCTGGGACAGGGGACGAAGCTTTCTTT TRBJ1-1 TRBV10-3 TRBD1 .
CASSRSGTTFSYEQYF TGTGCCAGCAGCCGGTCCGGGACAACTTTCTCCTACGAGCAGTACTTC TRBJ2-7 TRBV7-2 . .